This is a list of T cell receptor beta chains from one sample in a study of CXCR3-negative and CXCR3-positive naive CD8 T cells. TCRdb reprocessed the 5' RACE reads, keeping one entry per CDR3 protein, no DNA. This sample's clone table lists tens of thousands of distinct CDR3 sequences. Sequenced: naive CXCR3+ CD8+ T cells from blood. Receptors originate from a human donor in good health. Some clones in this sample may be carry-over from other donors' samples. Both conserved end residues are part of each CDR3.

TRBJ2-2 TRBV29-1 CSVEVENTGELFF
TRBJ2-3 TRBV28 CASSAPGTDTQNF
TRBJ2-7 TRBV5-1 CASSPDSTYEQYF
TRBJ2-7 TRBV6-2/TRBV6-3 CASSPGNSGINEQYF
TRBJ1-6 TRBV12-3/TRBV12-4 CASGTGAKGDNSPLHF
TRBJ2-2 TRBV7-9 CASSDYNREAAGELFF
TRBJ2-5 TRBV28 CASSPQGVDQETQYF
TRBJ1-1 TRBV5-1 CASSLSRDIPMNTEAFF
TRBJ2-1 TRBV6-5 CASSPDRYNEQFF
TRBJ1-2 TRBV20-1 CSAREGRVYGYTF
TRBJ2-1 TRBV14 CASSQGRTEFFYNEQFF
TRBJ2-6 TRBV20-1 CSARGSSGANVLTF
TRBJ1-5 TRBV6-5 CASSHSNGYQPQHF
TRBJ2-7 TRBV6-6 CASSYSRFREDFSSYEQYF
TRBJ2-7 TRBV4-2 CASSSSGISYEQYF
TRBJ2-4 TRBV14 CASSPISGRGAIQYF
TRBJ2-7 TRBV7-2 CASSFFGDELLEQYF
TRBJ2-7 TRBV6-2/TRBV6-3 CASSYVQGNWEQYF
TRBJ2-7 TRBV5-6 CASSGHYEQYF
TRBJ1-2 TRBV29-1 CSVVGPDIYGYTF
TRBJ2-1 TRBV7-3 CASSLSGNEQFF
TRBJ2-1 TRBV28 CASGGDLLGNNEQFF
TRBJ2-5 TRBV14 CASSQDRRAQYF
TRBJ1-5 TRBV6-6 CASSPSIQPQHF
TRBJ2-1 TRBV5-6 CASSTDVDNEQFF
TRBJ2-3 TRBV19 CASSTGPDTDTQYF